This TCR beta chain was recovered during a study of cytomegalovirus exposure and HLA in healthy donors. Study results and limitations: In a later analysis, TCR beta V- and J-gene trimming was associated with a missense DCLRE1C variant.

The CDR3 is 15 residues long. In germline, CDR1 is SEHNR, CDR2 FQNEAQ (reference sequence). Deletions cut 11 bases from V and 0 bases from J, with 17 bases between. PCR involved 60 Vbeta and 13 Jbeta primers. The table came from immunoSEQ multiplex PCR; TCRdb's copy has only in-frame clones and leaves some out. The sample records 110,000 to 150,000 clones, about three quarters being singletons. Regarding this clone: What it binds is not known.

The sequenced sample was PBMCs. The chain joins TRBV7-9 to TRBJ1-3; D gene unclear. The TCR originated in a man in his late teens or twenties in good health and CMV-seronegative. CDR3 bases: TGTGCCGGAGAACCCCCCCAGATCTCTGGAAACACCATATATTTT. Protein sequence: CAGEPPQISGNTIYF.